Presented here are 7 T cell receptor beta chains from one specimen sequenced in a study of OX40 agonist ivuxolimab in advanced cancers. This table comes from immunoSEQ multiplex PCR, and its TCRdb copy is limited to in-frame clones, with some not included. The sample includes some 66,000 clones, more than 75% of them seen just once. The specimen was CD4+ or CD8+ T cells sorted from blood, collected in a trial of the OX40 agonist ivuxolimab. The receptors derive from an adult with an advanced solid tumor such as melanoma, head and neck, liver or kidney cancer.

The chain carries TRBV7-9 and TRBJ2-3; 7 bases match TRBD2. The CDR3 is 15 amino acids. Germline V CDR1 and CDR2: SEHNR, FQNEAQ (reference sequence). V lost 5 bases and J lost 2; bases outside the gene matches: 7. In nucleotides, the CDR3 is TGTGCCAGCAGCCCCGGGGGGTCGTTCACAGATACGCAGTATTTT. It yields the protein CASSPGGSFTDTQYF.

This chain uses TRBV5-1 with TRBJ2-1; weak D call: TRBD1 (6 bases). The CDR3 is 13 amino acids. CDR1 and CDR2 from the germline V gene are SGHRS and YFSETQ. V lost 3 bases and J 5 bases, leaving 9 bases between the germline ends. For the CDR3, the DNA is TGCGCCAGCAGCTCCGGGACAAACAATGAGCAGTTCTTC. Protein product: CASSSGTNNEQFF.

J is TRBJ2-5 and V is TRBV11-3, with TRBD2 as a possible D gene (7 bases). The germline V gene has CDR1 SGHNT and CDR2 YENEEA. Trimming shortened V by 1 base and J by 1 base, and 13 bases separated the two germline ends. The CDR3 runs to 16 residues. The CDR3 spells CASSLGVAGAQETQYF. CDR3 bases: TGTGCCAGCAGCTTAGGGGTTGCGGGGGCCCAAGAGACCCAGTACTTC.

This chain connects TRBV5-6 to TRBJ1-3; no firm D call. The CDR3 loop spans 16 amino acids. The germline CDR1 and CDR2 sequences are SGHDT and YYEEEE. V lost 2 bases and J lost 0, with 12 bases in between. The CDR3 DNA reads as TGTGCCAGCAGCTTCAGGTCCTCTCTCTCTGGAAACACCATATATTTT. Residues: CASSFRSSLSGNTIYF.

This clone was seen only once. The sample holds other DNA sequences that translate to the same CDR3. The chain uses TRBV2 and TRBJ1-5; D is unclear. The ends were cut back, 4 bases at V and 1 base at J, with 11 bases in the middle. Germline CDR1 reads SNHLY; CDR2 reads FYNNEI. CDR3 length: 15 residues. The CDR3 here is CASSGGRASNQPQHF. CDR3 nucleotides: TGTGCCAGCAGTGGGGGAAGGGCCAGCAATCAGCCCCAGCATTTT. Full variable domain (missing parts from reference TRBV2 and TRBJ1-5): EPEVTQTPSHQVTQMGQEVILRCVPISNHLYFYWYRQILGQKVEFLVSFYNNEISEKSEIFDDQFSVERPDGSNFTLKIRSTKLEDSAMYFCASSGGRASNQPQHFGDGTRLSIL.

The chain is built from TRBV18 and TRBJ1-1; 7 nucleotides line up with TRBD1. Germline-derived CDR1 and CDR2 are KGHSH and LQKENI. This CDR3 has 12 residues. The V and J ends lost 3 bases and 10 bases, in that order; junction bases with no gene match: 5. CDR3 in DNA: TGTGCCAGCTCACCGGATTACAGGGGAGCTTTCTTT. It yields the protein CASSPDYRGAFF.

V gene TRBV11-2 combines with J gene TRBJ2-6, with 7 bases aligning to TRBD2. V gave up 11 bases and J gave up 0 bases; unmatched junction bases: 13. CDR3 length equals 17 residues. Germline-derived CDR1 and CDR2 are SGHAT and FQNNGV. CDR3 amino acids: CASRPGGASSGANVLTF. CDR3 DNA sequence: TGTGCCTCCAGACCGGGGGGAGCTAGCTCTGGGGCCAACGTCCTGACTTTC.